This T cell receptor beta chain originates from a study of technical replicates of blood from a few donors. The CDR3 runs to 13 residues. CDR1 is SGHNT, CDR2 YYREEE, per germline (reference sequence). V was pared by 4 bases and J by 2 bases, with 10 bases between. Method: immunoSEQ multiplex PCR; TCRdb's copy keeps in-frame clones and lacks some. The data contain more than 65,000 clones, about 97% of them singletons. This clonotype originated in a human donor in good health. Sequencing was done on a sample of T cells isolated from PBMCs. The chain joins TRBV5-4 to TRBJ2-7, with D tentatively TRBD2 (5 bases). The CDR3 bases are TGTGCCAGCAGCCTCGGACTGCCCTACGAGCAGTACTTC. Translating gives CASSLGLPYEQYF.